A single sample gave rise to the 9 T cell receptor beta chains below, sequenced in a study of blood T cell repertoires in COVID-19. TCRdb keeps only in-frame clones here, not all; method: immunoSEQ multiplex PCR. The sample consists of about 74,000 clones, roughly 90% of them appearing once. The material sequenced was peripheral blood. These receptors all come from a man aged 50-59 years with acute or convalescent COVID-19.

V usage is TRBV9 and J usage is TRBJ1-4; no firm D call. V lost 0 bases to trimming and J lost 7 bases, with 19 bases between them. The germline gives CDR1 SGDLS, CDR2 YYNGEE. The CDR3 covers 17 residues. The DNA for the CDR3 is TGTGCCAGCAGCGTAGATGTGGCGGGAACCGTGGGTGAAAAACTGTTTTTT. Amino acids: CASSVDVAGTVGEKLFF. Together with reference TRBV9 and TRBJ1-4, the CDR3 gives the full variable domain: DSGVTQTPKHLITATGQRVTLRCSPRSGDLSVYWYQQSLDQGLQFLIQYYNGEERAKGNILERFSAQQFPDLHSELNLSSLELGDSALYFCASSVDVAGTVGEKLFFGSGTQLSVL.

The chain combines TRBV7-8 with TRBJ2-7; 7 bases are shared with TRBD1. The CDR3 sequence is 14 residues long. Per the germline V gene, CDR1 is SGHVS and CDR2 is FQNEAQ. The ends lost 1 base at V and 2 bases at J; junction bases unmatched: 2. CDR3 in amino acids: CASSLDRGPYEQYF. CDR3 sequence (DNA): TGTGCCAGCAGCTTAGACAGGGGCCCCTACGAGCAGTACTTC.

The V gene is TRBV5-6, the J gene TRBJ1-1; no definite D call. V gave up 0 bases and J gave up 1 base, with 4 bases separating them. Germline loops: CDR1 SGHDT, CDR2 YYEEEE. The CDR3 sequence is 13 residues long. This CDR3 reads CASSLVANTEAFF. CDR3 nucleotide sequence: TGTGCCAGCAGCTTGGTAGCGAACACTGAAGCTTTCTTT.

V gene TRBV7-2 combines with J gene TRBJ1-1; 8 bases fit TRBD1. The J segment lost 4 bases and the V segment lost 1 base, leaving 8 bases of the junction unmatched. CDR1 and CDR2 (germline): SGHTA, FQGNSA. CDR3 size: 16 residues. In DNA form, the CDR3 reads TGTGCCAGCAGCTTAGGGTCAGGGGGCATCGGCACTGAAGCTTTCTTT. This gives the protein CASSLGSGGIGTEAFF.

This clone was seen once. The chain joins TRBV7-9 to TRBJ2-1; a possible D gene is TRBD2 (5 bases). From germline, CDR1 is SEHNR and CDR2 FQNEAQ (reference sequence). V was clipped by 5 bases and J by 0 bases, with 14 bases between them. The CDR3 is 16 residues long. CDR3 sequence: CASSPKRKSSYNEQFF. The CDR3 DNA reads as TGTGCCAGCAGCCCGAAGCGGAAGAGCTCCTACAATGAGCAGTTCTTC.

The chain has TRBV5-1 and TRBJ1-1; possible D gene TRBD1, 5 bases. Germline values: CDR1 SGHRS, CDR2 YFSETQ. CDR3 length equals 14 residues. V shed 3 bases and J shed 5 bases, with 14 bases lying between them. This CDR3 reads CASSSGGTGTEAFF. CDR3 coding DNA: TGCGCCAGCAGCTCTGGAGGGACGGGAACTGAAGCTTTCTTT.

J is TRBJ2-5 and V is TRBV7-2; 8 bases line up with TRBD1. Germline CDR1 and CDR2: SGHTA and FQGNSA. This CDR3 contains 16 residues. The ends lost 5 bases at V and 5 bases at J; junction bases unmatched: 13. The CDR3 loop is CASSISGAGGHETQYF. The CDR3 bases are TGTGCCAGCAGCATTAGTGGGGCAGGGGGCCATGAGACCCAGTACTTC.

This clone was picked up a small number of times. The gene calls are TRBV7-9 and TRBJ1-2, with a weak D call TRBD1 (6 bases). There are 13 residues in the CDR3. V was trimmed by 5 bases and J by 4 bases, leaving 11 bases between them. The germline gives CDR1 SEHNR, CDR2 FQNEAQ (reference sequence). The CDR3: CASSLRDTYGYTF. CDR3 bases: TGTGCCAGCAGCCTCCGGGACACCTATGGCTACACCTTC.

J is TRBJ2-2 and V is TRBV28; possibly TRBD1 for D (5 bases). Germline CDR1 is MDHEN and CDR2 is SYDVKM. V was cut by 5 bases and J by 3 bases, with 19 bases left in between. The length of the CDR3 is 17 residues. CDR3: CASSPTRGASDTGELFF. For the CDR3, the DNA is TGTGCCAGCAGTCCTACTCGTGGGGCGTCGGACACCGGGGAGCTGTTTTTT.